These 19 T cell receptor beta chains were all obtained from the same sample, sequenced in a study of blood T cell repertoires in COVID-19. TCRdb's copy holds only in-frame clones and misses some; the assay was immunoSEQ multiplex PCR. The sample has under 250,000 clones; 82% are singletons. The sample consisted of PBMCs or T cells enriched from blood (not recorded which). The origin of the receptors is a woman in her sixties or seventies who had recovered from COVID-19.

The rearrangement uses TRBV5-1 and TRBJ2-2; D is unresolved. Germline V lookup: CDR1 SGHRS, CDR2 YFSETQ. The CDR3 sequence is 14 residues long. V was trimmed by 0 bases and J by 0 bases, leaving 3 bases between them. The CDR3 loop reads CASSLASNTGELFF. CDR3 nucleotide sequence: TGCGCCAGCAGCTTGGCTTCGAACACCGGGGAGCTGTTTTTT.

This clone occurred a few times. This chain's CDR3 is CASRQQGSSYNEQFF. As DNA, the CDR3 is TGTGCCAGCAGGCAACAGGGAAGCTCCTACAATGAGCAGTTCTTC. The V gene is TRBV3-1 (or the pseudogene TRBV3-2), the J gene TRBJ2-1, with TRBD1 as a possible D gene (6 bases). There are 15 residues in the CDR3. V shed 6 bases and J shed 0 bases, with 12 bases lying between them. Germline V gives CDR1 LGHDT, CDR2 YNNKEL (reference sequence).

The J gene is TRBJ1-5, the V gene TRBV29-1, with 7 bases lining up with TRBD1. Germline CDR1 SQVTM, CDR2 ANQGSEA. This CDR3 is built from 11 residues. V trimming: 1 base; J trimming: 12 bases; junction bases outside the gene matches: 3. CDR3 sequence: CSVEGQGRQHF. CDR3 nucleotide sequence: TGCAGCGTTGAAGGACAGGGACGCCAGCATTTT. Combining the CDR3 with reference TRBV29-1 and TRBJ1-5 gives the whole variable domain SAVISQKPSRDICQRGTSLTIQCQVDSQVTMMFWYRQQPGQSLTLIATANQGSEATYESGFVIDKFPISRPNLTFSTLTVSNMSPEDSSIYLCSVEGQGRQHFGDGTRLSIL.

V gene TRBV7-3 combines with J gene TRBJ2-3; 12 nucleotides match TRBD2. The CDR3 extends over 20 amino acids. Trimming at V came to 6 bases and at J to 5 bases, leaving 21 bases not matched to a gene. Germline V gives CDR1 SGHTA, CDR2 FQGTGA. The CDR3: CASRNKSLAGGRGPGDTQYF. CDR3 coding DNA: TGTGCCAGCAGGAATAAGTCACTAGCGGGGGGACGAGGACCGGGAGATACGCAGTATTTT.

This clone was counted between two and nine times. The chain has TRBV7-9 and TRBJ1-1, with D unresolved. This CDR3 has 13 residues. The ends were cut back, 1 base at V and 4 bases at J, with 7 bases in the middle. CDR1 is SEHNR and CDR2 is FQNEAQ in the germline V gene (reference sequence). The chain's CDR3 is CASSLDPGTEAFF. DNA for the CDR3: TGTGCCAGCAGCTTAGACCCCGGCACTGAAGCTTTCTTT. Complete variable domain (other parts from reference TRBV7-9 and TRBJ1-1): DTGVSQNPRHKITKRGQNVTFRCDPISEHNRLYWYRQTLGQGPEFLTYFQNEAQLEKSRLLSDRFSAERPKGSFSTLEIQRTEQGDSAMYLCASSLDPGTEAFFGQGTRLTVV.

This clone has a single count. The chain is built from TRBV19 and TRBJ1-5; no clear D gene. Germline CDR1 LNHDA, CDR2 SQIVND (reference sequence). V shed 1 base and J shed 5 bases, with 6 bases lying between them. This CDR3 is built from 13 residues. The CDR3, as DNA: TGTGCCAGTAGTATAGGATGGCATCAGCCCCAGCATTTT. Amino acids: CASSIGWHQPQHF.

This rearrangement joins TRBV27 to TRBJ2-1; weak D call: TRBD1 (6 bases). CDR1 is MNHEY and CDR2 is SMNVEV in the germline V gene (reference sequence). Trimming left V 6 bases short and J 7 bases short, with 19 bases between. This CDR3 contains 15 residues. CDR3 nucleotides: TGTGCCAGCAGCCACCCAGACAGGCACGGGAATGAGCAGTTCTTC. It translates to CASSHPDRHGNEQFF.

CDR3 sequence reads: CASSPRTGRHEQFF. DNA for the CDR3: TGTGCCAGCAGTCCCCGGACAGGGAGGCATGAGCAGTTCTTC. The chain combines TRBV27 with TRBJ2-1; the match to TRBD1 covers 8 bases. V lost 5 bases to trimming and J lost 8 bases; unmatched junction nucleotides: 8. The germline V gene has CDR1 MNHEY and CDR2 SMNVEV (reference sequence). This CDR3 is 14 amino acids long.

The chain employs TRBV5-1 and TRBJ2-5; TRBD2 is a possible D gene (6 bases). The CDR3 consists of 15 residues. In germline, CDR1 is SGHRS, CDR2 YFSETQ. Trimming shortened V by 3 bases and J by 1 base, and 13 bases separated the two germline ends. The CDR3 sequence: CASSWAGPLQETQYF. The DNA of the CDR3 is TGCGCCAGCAGCTGGGCGGGACCACTCCAAGAGACCCAGTACTTC.

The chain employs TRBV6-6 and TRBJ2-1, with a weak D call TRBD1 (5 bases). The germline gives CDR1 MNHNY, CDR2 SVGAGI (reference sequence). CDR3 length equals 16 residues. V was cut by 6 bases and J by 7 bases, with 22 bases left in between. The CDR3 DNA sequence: TGTGCCAGCAGGACCCACACAGGTCCTCATCAGAATGAGCAGTTCTTC. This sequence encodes CASRTHTGPHQNEQFF.

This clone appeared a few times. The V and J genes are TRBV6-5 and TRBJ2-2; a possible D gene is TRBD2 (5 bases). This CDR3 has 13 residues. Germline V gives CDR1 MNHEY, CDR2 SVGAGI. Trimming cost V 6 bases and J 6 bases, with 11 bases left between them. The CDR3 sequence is CASSPERPGELFF. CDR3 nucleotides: TGTGCCAGCAGCCCCGAGCGGCCCGGGGAGCTGTTTTTT.

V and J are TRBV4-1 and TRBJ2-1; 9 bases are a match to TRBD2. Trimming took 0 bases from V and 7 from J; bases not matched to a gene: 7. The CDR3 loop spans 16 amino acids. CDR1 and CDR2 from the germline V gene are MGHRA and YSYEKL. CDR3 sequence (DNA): TGCGCCAGCAGCCAAGATGTAAGCGGGGGGAGGAATGAGCAGTTCTTC. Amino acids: CASSQDVSGGRNEQFF.

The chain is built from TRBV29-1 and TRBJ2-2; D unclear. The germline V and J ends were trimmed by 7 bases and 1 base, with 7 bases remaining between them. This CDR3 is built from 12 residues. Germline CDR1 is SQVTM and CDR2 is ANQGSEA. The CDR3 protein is CSAYRNTGELFF. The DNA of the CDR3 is TGCAGCGCCTACAGGAACACCGGGGAGCTGTTTTTT.

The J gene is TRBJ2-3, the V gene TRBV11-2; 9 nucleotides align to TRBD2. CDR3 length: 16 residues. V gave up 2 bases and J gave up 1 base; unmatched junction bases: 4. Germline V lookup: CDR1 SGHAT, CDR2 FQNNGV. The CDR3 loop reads CASSLWVAGGTDTQYF. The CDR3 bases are TGTGCCAGCAGCTTATGGGTAGCGGGAGGCACAGATACGCAGTATTTT.

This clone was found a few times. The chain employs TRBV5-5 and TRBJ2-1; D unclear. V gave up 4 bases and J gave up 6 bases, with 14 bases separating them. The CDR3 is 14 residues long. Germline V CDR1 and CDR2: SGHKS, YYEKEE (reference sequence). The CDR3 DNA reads TGTGCCAGCAGCCCTATGGCCGACATCAATGAGCAGTTCTTC. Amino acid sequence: CASSPMADINEQFF. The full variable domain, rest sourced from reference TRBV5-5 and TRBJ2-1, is DAGVTQSPTHLIKTRGQQVTLRCSPISGHKSVSWYQQVLGQGPQFIFQYYEKEERGRGNFPDRFSARQFPNYSSELNVNALLLGDSALYLCASSPMADINEQFFGPGTRLTVL.

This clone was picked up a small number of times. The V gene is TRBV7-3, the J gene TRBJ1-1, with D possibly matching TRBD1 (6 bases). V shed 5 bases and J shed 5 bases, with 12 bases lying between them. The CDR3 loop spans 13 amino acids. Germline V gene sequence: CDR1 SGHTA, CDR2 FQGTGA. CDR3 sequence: CASSTGHGTEAFF. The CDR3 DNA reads TGTGCCAGCAGCACGGGACATGGGACTGAAGCTTTCTTT.

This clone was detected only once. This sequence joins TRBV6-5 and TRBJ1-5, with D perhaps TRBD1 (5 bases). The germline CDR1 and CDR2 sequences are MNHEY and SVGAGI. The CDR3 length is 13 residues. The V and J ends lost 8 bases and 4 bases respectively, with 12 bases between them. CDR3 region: CASGGGENQPQHF. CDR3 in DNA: TGTGCCAGCGGGGGAGGGGAAAATCAGCCCCAGCATTTT.

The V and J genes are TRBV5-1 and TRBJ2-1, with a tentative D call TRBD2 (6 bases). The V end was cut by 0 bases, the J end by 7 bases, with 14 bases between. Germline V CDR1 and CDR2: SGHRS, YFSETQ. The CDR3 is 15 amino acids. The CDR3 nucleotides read TGCGCCAGCAGCTTGGACAGTCCCGGAGGGAATGAGCAGTTCTTC. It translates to CASSLDSPGGNEQFF.

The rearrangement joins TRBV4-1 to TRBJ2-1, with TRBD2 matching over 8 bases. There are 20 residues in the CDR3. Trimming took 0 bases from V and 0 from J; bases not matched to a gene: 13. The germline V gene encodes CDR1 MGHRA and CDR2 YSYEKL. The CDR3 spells CASSQEWTLRTSPSYNEQFF. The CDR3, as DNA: TGCGCCAGCAGCCAAGAATGGACCCTCCGGACTAGCCCCTCCTACAATGAGCAGTTCTTC.